Each of the 25 T cell receptor beta chains below was sequenced from the same sample in a study of blood T cells in healthy people across ages. The authors ran a second PCR of roughly 7 to 11 cycles using a sample-barcoded 5' primer and a J-beta primer mix. One entry per CDR3 protein results from TCRdb running MiXCR on the 5' RACE reads. Of hundreds of thousands of distinct CDR3 sequences detected, 25% to 30% appear once; the ten largest clones hold 15% to 17%. Material for sequencing was blood. These receptors were taken from a woman of 80 years or more in good health.

This clonotype was recorded a few times. At one end, the junction sequence differs from germline, possibly due to a read error. The chain uses TRBV18 and TRBJ2-1; 7 nucleotides line up with TRBD2. This CDR3 is 15 amino acids long. Per germline, CDR1 KGHSH and CDR2 LQKENI. Here the CDR3 DNA reads TGTGCCAGCTCTCCCCAGACTAGCCCCTACGATGAGCAGTTCTTC. Its protein product is CASSPQTSPYDEQFF.

Remarks on this clonotype: A much larger clone differs from this one at a single base, so this may be a read error. The rearrangement uses TRBV24-1 and TRBJ2-1; D possibly uses TRBD1 or TRBD2 (5 bases each). The CDR3 spans 14 residues. Germline assignment: CDR1 KGHDR and CDR2 SFDVKD. V was pared by 1 base and J by 9 bases, with 12 bases between. The CDR3 region is CATSDFRQRSEQFF. The CDR3 coding sequence is TGTGCCACCAGTGATTTTCGACAGCGGAGTGAGCAGTTCTTC.

This clonotype has a count of ten or more. V is TRBV28 and J is TRBJ2-6, with 7 nucleotides matching TRBD1. This CDR3 comprises 16 residues. The V gene end was trimmed by 6 bases and the J gene end by 1 base; junction bases not matched to a gene: 6. CDR1 MDHEN and CDR2 SYDVKM come from the germline V gene. DNA for the CDR3: TGTGCCAGCAGACCCGCGACAGGGTCTGGGGCCAACGTCCTGACTTTC. Translating gives CASRPATGSGANVLTF. Full variable domain (remainder filled in from reference TRBV28 and TRBJ2-6): DVKVTQSSRYLVKRTGEKVFLECVQDMDHENMFWYRQDPGLGLRLIYFSYDVKMKEKGDIPEGYSVSREKKERFSLILESASTNQTSMYLCASRPATGSGANVLTFGAGSRLTVL.

This clonotype was found many times. The V gene is TRBV6-5, the J gene TRBJ1-5, with D perhaps matching TRBD1 (6 bases). Germline loops: CDR1 MNHEY, CDR2 SVGAGI. This CDR3 region has 16 residues. The V gene lost 10 bases and the J gene lost 1 base, with 20 bases spanning the gap. The chain's CDR3 is CATKAGGAGSNQPQHF. CDR3 DNA: TGTGCCACCAAGGCGGGGGGCGCCGGGAGCAATCAGCCCCAGCATTTT.

This clonotype was seen ten or more times. The V and J genes are TRBV5-1 and TRBJ2-5, with 7 bases that match TRBD1. The CDR3 has 14 residues. Germline CDR1 and CDR2: SGHRS and YFSETQ. The J segment lost 1 base and the V segment lost 4 bases, leaving 4 bases of the junction unmatched. CDR3 in DNA: TGCGCCAGCAGCAAACAGGGGATCCAAGAGACCCAGTACTTC. It specifies CASSKQGIQETQYF.

The chain couples TRBV3-1 to TRBJ2-1, with D unclear. The J call could be wrong; TRBJ2-7 is a better fit for the DNA end. The length of the CDR3 is 13 residues. Germline V gives CDR1 LGHDT, CDR2 YNNKEL (reference sequence). CDR3 sequence (DNA): TGTGCCAGCAGCCAAGATAGGAGAAATGAGCAGTACTTC. As protein: CASSQDRRNEQYF.

As concerns this clonotype: A read error may explain this, as a much larger clone is one base away. This chain connects TRBV10-3 to TRBJ2-1, with 7 bases matching TRBD2. Germline CDR1 reads ENHRY; CDR2 reads SYGVKD. V shed 3 bases and J 13 bases; nucleotides not matched to a gene: 21. The CDR3 has 17 residues. In DNA form, the CDR3 reads TGTGCCATCAGTGACCCAGAGCGGGGACTGTACCAAGAGACCCAGTTCTTC. Its translation is CAISDPERGLYQETQFF.

Details on this clonotype: This may arise from a read error, as a much more abundant clone is one base away. The genes are TRBV20-1 and TRBJ2-5; unclear D gene. Germline V gene lookup returns CDR1 DFQATT and CDR2 SNEGSKA (reference sequence). The V and J ends lost 3 bases and 11 bases respectively, with 13 bases between them. CDR3 length: 11 amino acids. This CDR3 is CSARRSLEQYF. The DNA for the CDR3 is TGCAGTGCTAGGAGAAGCCTTGAGCAGTACTTC.

On this clonotype: Compared with germline, one end of the junction differs, possibly owing to a read error. V and J are TRBV7-2 and TRBJ1-6; D might be TRBD1 (5 bases). This CDR3 has 15 amino acids. Germline assignment: CDR1 SGHTA and CDR2 FQGNSA. CDR3 protein: CASNLVGPDNSPLHF. As DNA, the CDR3 is TGTGCCAGCAACTTAGTGGGACCGGATAATTCACCCCTCCACTTT.

The chain joins TRBV6-2 or TRBV6-3 to TRBJ2-7; the D gene is possibly TRBD2 (6 bases). The CDR3 consists of 18 residues. The germline V gene has CDR1 MNHEY and CDR2 SVGEGT. The V end was cut by 3 bases, the J end by 7 bases, with 28 bases between. The CDR3 DNA is TGTGCCAGCAGTTATCGGGGGTTTGGGGCCGCCTCCTACAATGAGCAGTACTTC. This sequence encodes CASSYRGFGAASYNEQYF.

The chain employs TRBV5-1 and TRBJ2-1, with 8 bases matching TRBD2. There are 15 residues in the CDR3. Germline V gene lookup returns CDR1 SGHRS and CDR2 YFSETQ. The junction had 16 bases not matched to a gene; V was cut back by 4 bases and J by 13 bases. DNA for the CDR3: TGCGCCAGCAGCCAGGCCCGGACTAGCTTGGCTCCACAGTTCTTC. As protein: CASSQARTSLAPQFF.

This clonotype was seen at least ten times. One junction end does not reproduce the germline sequence, and a read error may be involved. CDR3 DNA: TGTGCCAGCAGGAGACAGGGGCCCCCCTACAAGCAGTACTTC. Translated, it gives CASRRQGPPYKQYF. The chain links TRBV27 to TRBJ2-7; 8 bases are a match to TRBD1. Germline assignment: CDR1 MNHEY and CDR2 SMNVEV (reference sequence). The CDR3 has 14 residues.

Comments on this clonotype: A junction end diverges from the germline sequence, so it may reflect a read error. This chain connects TRBV4-2 to TRBJ2-4; 8 bases align to TRBD1. The CDR3 has 13 residues. CDR1 is LGHNA, CDR2 YNFKEQ, per germline. DNA of the CDR3: TGTGCCGGCAGCCAAGACAGGGGAAACGTTCAGTACTTC. Its translation: CAGSQDRGNVQYF.

Notes on this clonotype: A much larger clone sits a single nucleotide away, making a read error possible. The CDR3 here is CASSSATATNEKLFF. As DNA, the CDR3 is TGTGCCAGCAGCTCCGCCACTGCGACTAATGAAAAACTGTTTTTT. This sequence joins TRBV5-4 and TRBJ1-4; no firm D call. This CDR3 spans 15 amino acids. Germline assignment: CDR1 SGHNT and CDR2 YYREEE (reference sequence). The V end was cut by 3 bases, the J end by 2 bases, with 11 bases between.

This clonotype was counted between two and nine times. The V call is TRBV2, the J call TRBJ1-2, with D unclear. The CDR3 length is 15 residues. The V and J ends lost 8 bases and 5 bases respectively, with 21 bases between them. Germline V gives CDR1 SNHLY, CDR2 FYNNEI. In DNA form, the CDR3 reads TGTGCCAGCCGCCAATCCGGCGCCCCGAGGTATGGCTACACCTTC. Residues: CASRQSGAPRYGYTF.

This clonotype was seen many times. V and J are TRBV15 and TRBJ2-1; TRBD2 aligns across 11 bases. Germline V lookup: CDR1 LNHNV, CDR2 YYDKDF (reference sequence). The CDR3 is 16 residues long. After removal of 1 base from V and 7 bases from J, the junction contained 6 bases not matched to a gene. CDR3 loop: CATSRGGTSGTNEQFF. Written as DNA, the CDR3 is TGTGCCACCAGCAGAGGAGGGACTAGCGGAACTAATGAGCAGTTCTTC.

There are many counts of this clonotype. This may come from a read error, since a much larger clone is one base off. V usage is TRBV7-9 and J usage is TRBJ2-1; 9 bases align to TRBD2. The better agreement between TRBJ2-7 and the DNA end casts doubt on the J call. This CDR3 has 16 residues. CDR1 SEHNR and CDR2 FQNEAQ come from the germline V gene (reference sequence). The CDR3 here is CASSLGSGGSYNEQYF. CDR3 sequence (DNA): TGTGCCAGCAGCTTAGGAAGCGGGGGGTCGTACAATGAGCAGTACTTC.

CDR3 region: CASSQDGLAGGQGLFF. The CDR3 DNA reads TGTGCCAGCAGCCAAGATGGACTAGCGGGGGGGCAGGGCCTGTTCTTC. The J gene is TRBJ2-1, the V gene TRBV3-1; 15 bases fit TRBD2. V lost 0 bases and J lost 15; bases outside the gene matches: 9. Germline CDR1 is LGHDT and CDR2 is YNNKEL (reference sequence). The CDR3 is made up of 16 amino acids.

This clonotype was counted at least ten times. V gene TRBV6-2 or TRBV6-3 combines with J gene TRBJ2-6; perhaps TRBD2 as D (6 bases). From germline, CDR1 is MNHEY and CDR2 SVGEGT. Trimming removed 4 bases at V and 2 bases at J, with 12 bases between. CDR3 length: 16 residues. This chain's CDR3 is CASSSIAAAGANVLTF. In nucleotides, the CDR3 is TGTGCCAGCAGTTCAATAGCGGCGGCTGGGGCCAACGTCCTGACTTTC.

The chain has TRBV7-2 and TRBJ1-1; possible D gene TRBD1, 6 bases. V lost 7 bases and J 1 base, leaving 22 bases between the germline ends. This CDR3 has 17 residues. CDR1 is SGHTA, CDR2 FQGNSA, per germline. CDR3 amino acids: CASNRRGGGFGNTEAFF. The CDR3 coding sequence is TGTGCCAGCAACCGTAGGGGGGGGGGCTTTGGGAACACTGAAGCTTTCTTT. Full variable domain (remainder filled in from reference TRBV7-2 and TRBJ1-1): GAGVSQSPSNKVTEKGKDVELRCDPISGHTALYWYRQSLGQGLEFLIYFQGNSAPDKSGLPSDRFSAERTGGSVSTLTIQRTQQEDSAVYLCASNRRGGGFGNTEAFFGQGTRLTVV.

The chain recombines TRBV28 with TRBJ1-5, with D unresolved. The CDR3 totals 13 residues. The germline V gene encodes CDR1 MDHEN and CDR2 SYDVKM. V dropped 4 bases and J dropped 7 bases, with 11 bases sitting between them. The CDR3 DNA is TGTGCCAGCAGTTCCACCACTTCGCAGCCCCAGCATTTT. Residues: CASSSTTSQPQHF.

This chain links TRBV28 with TRBJ2-7; D call uncertain. Trimming pared 3 bases from V and 8 bases from J, leaving 14 bases between. CDR3 length: 13 residues. Germline CDR1 is MDHEN and CDR2 is SYDVKM. In DNA, the CDR3 is TGTGCCAGCAGTTTCGCCCAGACCAACAAGCAGTACTTC. Its protein product is CASSFAQTNKQYF.

At least ten counts were recorded for this clonotype. The V and J genes are TRBV6-5 and TRBJ2-1, with D tentatively TRBD2 (5 bases). The germline CDR1 and CDR2 sequences are MNHEY and SVGAGI. CDR3 length: 15 amino acids. Trimming took off 2 bases at V and 3 bases at J, with 11 bases between the two ends. CDR3 loop: CASSYLGRDYNEQFF. DNA for the CDR3: TGTGCCAGCAGTTACCTCGGTCGGGACTACAATGAGCAGTTCTTC.

This clonotype was seen only a few times. The chain links TRBV5-1 to TRBJ1-1; D is possibly TRBD1 (5 bases). CDR1 is SGHRS, CDR2 YFSETQ, per germline. Trimming cost V 0 bases and J 5 bases, with 14 bases left between them. The CDR3 runs to 15 residues. For the CDR3, the DNA is TGCGCCAGCAGCTTGGCTGGCCTGAGACAGACTGAAGCTTTCTTT. Translated: CASSLAGLRQTEAFF.

This clonotype was seen repeatedly, ten times or more. This chain links TRBV15 with TRBJ1-2; TRBD1 is a possible D gene (6 bases). CDR1 and CDR2 (germline): LNHNV, YYDKDF (reference sequence). With 0 bases removed from V and 0 bases from J, the gap between germline ends came to 8 bases. The CDR3 spans 15 residues. The CDR3 bases are TGTGCCACCAGCAGAGAGGCAGGGGCTAACTATGGCTACACCTTC. Amino acid sequence: CATSREAGANYGYTF.